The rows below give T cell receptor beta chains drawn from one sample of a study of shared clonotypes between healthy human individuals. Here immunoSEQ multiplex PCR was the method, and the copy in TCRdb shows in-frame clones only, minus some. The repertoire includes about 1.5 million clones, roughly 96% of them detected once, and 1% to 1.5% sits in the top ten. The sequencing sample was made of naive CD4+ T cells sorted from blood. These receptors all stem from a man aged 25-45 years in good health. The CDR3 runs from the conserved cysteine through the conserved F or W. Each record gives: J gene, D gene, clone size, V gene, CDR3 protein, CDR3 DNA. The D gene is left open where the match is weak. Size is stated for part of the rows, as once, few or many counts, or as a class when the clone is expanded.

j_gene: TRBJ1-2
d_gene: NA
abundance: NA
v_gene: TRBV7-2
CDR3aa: CASSRTANYGYTF
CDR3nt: TGTGCCAGCAGCCGGACAGCTAACTATGGCTACACCTTC

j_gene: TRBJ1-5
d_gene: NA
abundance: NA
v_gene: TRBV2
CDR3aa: CASSERSRDSQPQHF
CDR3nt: TGTGCCAGCAGTGAAAGATCCAGGGATAGTCAGCCCCAGCATTTT

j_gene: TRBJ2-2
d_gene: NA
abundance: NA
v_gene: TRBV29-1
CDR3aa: CSVDAHTGELFF
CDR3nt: TGCAGCGTTGATGCCCACACCGGGGAGCTGTTTTTT

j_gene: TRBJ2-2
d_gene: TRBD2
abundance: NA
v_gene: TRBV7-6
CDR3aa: CASRLSGRSPGELFF
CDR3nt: TGTGCCAGCAGGTTAAGCGGGAGGAGTCCCGGGGAGCTGTTTTTT

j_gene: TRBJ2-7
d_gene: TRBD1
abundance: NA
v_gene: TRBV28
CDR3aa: CASSSFTGQGANEQYF
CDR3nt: TGTGCCAGCAGTTCTTTTACGGGACAGGGGGCTAACGAGCAGTACTTC

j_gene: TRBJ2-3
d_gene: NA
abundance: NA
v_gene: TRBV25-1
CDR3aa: CASSERGSTDTQYF
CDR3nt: TGTGCCAGCAGTGAACGGGGCAGCACAGATACGCAGTATTTT

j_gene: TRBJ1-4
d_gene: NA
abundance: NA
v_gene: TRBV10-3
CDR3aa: CASGGYEDEKLFF
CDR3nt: TGTGCCAGCGGGGGTTACGAGGACGAAAAACTGTTTTTT

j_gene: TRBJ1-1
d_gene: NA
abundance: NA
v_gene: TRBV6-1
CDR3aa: CASSEFLSNTEAFF
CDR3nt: TGTGCCAGCAGTGAATTCCTATCTAACACTGAAGCTTTCTTT

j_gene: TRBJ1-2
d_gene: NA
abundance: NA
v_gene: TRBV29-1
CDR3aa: CSGLTGPDYGYTF
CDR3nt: TGCAGCGGCTTGACAGGACCCGACTATGGCTACACCTTC

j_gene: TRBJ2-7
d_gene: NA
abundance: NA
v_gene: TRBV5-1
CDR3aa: CASSLVMEGMQYYEQYF
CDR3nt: TGCGCCAGCAGCTTGGTTATGGAGGGGATGCAGTACTACGAGCAGTACTTC

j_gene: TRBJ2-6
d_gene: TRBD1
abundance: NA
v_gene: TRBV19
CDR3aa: CASTIGTGRANVLTF
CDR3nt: TGTGCCAGTACCATAGGGACAGGGAGGGCCAACGTCCTGACTTTC

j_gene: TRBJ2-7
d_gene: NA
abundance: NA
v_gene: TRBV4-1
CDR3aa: CASSQDLRREQYF
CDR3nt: TGCGCCAGCAGCCAAGATCTTCGGCGCGAGCAGTACTTC

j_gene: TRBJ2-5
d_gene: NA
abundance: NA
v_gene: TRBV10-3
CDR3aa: CAISEFQETQYF
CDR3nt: TGTGCCATCAGTGAGTTTCAAGAGACCCAGTACTTC

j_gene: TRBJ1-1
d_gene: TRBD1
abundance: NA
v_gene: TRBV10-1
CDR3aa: CASSAYKTGSDTEAFF
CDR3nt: TGCGCCAGCAGTGCCTACAAGACAGGGTCGGACACTGAAGCTTTCTTT

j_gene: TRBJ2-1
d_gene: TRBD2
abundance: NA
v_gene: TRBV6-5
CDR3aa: CASSYTGLGYNEQFF
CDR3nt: TGTGCCAGCAGTTACACGGGACTAGGCTACAATGAGCAGTTCTTC

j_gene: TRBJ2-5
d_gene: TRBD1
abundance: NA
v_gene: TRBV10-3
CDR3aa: CAIRTGGEETQYF
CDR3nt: TGTGCCATCAGGACAGGGGGTGAAGAGACCCAGTACTTC

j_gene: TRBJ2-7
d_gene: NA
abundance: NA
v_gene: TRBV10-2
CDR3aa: CASSESRHEQYF
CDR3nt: TGCGCCAGCAGTGAGTCCCGGCACGAGCAGTACTTC

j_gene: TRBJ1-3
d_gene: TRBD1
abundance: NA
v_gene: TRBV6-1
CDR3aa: CASSGNRGFLGNTIYF
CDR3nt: TGTGCCAGCAGTGGAAACAGGGGCTTCCTTGGAAACACCATATATTTT

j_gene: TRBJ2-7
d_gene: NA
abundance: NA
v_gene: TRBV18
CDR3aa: CASSPSTTIGTKPLEQYF
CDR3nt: TGTGCCAGCTCACCTTCTACAACAATCGGGACCAAACCTCTGGAGCAGTACTTC

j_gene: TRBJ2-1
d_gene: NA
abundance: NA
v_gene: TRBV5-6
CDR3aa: CASSFELAGQRYNEQFF
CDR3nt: TGTGCCAGCAGCTTTGAATTAGCCGGACAAAGGTACAATGAGCAGTTCTTC

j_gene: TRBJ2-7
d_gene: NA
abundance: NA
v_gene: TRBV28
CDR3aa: CASSRFGGGQYF
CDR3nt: TGTGCCAGCAGCCGGTTCGGGGGTGGGCAGTACTTC

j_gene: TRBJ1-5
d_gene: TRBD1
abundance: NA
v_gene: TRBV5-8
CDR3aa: CASSLGDRVNQPQHF
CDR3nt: TGTGCCAGCAGCTTGGGGGACAGGGTAAATCAGCCCCAGCATTTT

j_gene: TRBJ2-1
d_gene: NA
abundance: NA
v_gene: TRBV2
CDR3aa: CASSREGGEQFF
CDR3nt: TGTGCCAGCAGTAGGGAGGGGGGCGAGCAGTTCTTC

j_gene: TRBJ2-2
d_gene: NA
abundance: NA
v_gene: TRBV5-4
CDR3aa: CASVQSGELFF
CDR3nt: TGTGCCAGCGTTCAATCCGGGGAGCTGTTTTTT

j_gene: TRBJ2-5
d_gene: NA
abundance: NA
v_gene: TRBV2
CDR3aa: CAITDYSETQYF
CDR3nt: TGTGCCATCACGGACTATAGTGAGACCCAGTACTTC

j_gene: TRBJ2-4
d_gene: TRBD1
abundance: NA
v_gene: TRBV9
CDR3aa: CASSVAGGQGAANIQYF
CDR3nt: TGTGCCAGCAGCGTAGCTGGAGGGCAGGGGGCGGCGAACATTCAGTACTTC

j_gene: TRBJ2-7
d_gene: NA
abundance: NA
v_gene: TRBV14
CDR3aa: CASSQGLRGLSYEQYF
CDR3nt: TGTGCCAGCAGCCAAGGGTTGCGAGGTCTCTCCTACGAGCAGTACTTC

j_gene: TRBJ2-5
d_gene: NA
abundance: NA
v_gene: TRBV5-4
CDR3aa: CASSPDRGIQETQYF
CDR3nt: TGTGCCAGCAGCCCCGATAGGGGTATCCAAGAGACCCAGTACTTC

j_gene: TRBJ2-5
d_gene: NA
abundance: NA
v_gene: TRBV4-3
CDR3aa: CASSHGRDRYQETQYF
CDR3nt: TGCGCCAGCAGCCACGGGAGGGACAGGTACCAAGAGACCCAGTACTTC

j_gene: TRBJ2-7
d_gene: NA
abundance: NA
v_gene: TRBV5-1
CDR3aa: CASSSWDFQSSYEQYF
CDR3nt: TGCGCCAGCAGCTCGTGGGACTTTCAGAGCTCCTACGAGCAGTACTTC

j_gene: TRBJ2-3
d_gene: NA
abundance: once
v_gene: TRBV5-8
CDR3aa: CASSSSPCLRTDTQYF
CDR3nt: TGTGCCAGCAGCTCGTCCCCCTGCCTTCGCACAGATACGCAGTATTTT

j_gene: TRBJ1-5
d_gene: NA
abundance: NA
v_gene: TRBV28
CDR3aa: CASSLGGLYSNQPQHF
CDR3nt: TGTGCCAGCAGTTTGGGGGGCCTATATAGCAATCAGCCCCAGCATTTT

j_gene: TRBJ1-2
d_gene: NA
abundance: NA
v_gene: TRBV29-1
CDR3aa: CSALVGNGYTF
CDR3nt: TGCAGCGCCCTGGTAGGGAATGGCTACACCTTC

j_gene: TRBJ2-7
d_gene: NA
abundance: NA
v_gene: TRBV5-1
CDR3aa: CASSLAVGGASYEQYF
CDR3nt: TGCGCCAGCAGCTTGGCGGTTGGAGGGGCCTCCTACGAGCAGTACTTC

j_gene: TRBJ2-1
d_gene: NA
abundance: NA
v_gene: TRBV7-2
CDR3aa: CASSLDLGVHEQFF
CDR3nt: TGTGCCAGCAGCTTAGATCTTGGGGTCCATGAGCAGTTCTTC

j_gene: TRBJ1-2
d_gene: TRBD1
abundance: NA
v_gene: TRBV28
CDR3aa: CASSLGDRVRYGYTF
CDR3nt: TGTGCCAGCAGTTTAGGGGACAGGGTGAGGTATGGCTACACCTTC

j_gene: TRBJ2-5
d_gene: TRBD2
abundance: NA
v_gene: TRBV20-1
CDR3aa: CSARGGETQYF
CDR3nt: TGCAGTGCTAGGGGGGGGGAGACCCAGTACTTC

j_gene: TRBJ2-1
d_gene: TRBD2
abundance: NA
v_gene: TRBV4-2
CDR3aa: CASSQGRGRAEREQFF
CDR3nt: TGTGCCAGCAGCCAGGGGCGTGGGAGGGCCGAGAGAGAGCAGTTCTTC

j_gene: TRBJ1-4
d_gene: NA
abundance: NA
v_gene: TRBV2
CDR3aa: CASVGREEKLFF
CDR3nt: TGTGCCAGCGTGGGGAGAGAAGAAAAACTGTTTTTT

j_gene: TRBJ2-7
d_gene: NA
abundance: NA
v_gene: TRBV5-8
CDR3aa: CASRGPAYEQYF
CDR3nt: TGTGCCAGCAGGGGTCCCGCCTACGAGCAGTACTTC

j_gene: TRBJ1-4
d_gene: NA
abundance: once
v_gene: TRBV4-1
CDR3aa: CASSQDQGPNEKLFF
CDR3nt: TGCGCCAGCAGCCAAGACCAGGGTCCAAATGAAAAACTGTTTTTT

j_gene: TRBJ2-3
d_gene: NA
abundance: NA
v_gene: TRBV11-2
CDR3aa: CASSFTGTTDTQYF
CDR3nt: TGTGCCAGCAGCTTTACCGGGACTACAGATACGCAGTATTTT

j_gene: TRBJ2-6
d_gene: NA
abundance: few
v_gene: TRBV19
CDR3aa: CASANGGYGANVLTF
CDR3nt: TGTGCCAGTGCAAACGGCGGGTATGGTGCCAACGTCCTGACTTTC

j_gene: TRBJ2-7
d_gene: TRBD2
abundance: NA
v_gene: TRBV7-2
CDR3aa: CASIQTGLAGGYEQYF
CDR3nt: TGTGCCAGCATCCAAACCGGACTAGCGGGAGGATATGAGCAGTACTTC

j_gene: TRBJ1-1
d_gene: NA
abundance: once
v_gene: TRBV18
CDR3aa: CASSPSVGVNTEAFF
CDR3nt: TGTGCCAGCTCACCCTCCGTAGGGGTGAACACTGAAGCTTTCTTT

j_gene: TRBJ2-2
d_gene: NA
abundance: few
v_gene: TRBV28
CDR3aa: CASGSHGELFF
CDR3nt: TGTGCCAGCGGGTCCCACGGGGAGCTGTTTTTT

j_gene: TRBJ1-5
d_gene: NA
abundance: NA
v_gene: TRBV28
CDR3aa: CASSFGENQPQHF
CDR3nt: TGTGCCAGCAGTTTCGGAGAGAATCAGCCCCAGCATTTT

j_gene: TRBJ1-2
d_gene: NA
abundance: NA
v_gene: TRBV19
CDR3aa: CASSSRRPNYYTF
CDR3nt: TGTGCCAGTAGTAGCCGGCGCCCGAACTACTACACCTTC

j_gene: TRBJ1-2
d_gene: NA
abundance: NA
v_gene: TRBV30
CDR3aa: CAWSLLYGYTF
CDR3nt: TGTGCCTGGAGTTTACTCTATGGCTACACCTTC

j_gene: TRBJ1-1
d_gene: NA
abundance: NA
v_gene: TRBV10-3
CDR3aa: CATVGTANTEAFF
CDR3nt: TGTGCCACCGTCGGTACCGCGAACACTGAAGCTTTCTTT

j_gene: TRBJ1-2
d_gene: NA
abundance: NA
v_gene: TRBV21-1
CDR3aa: CASSKWLGWGTGVGYTF
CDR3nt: TGTGCCAGCAGCAAATGGTTGGGTTGGGGGACAGGGGTTGGCTACACCTTC

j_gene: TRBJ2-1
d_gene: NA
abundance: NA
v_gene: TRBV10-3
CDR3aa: CAISDQQGSFNEQFF
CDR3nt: TGTGCCATCAGTGACCAGCAGGGTTCGTTCAATGAGCAGTTCTTC

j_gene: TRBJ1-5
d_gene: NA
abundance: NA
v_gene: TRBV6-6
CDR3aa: CASSYRAQNQPQHF
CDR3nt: TGTGCCAGCAGTTACAGGGCCCAAAATCAGCCCCAGCATTTT

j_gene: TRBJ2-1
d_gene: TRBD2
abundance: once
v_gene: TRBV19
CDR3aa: CASSSTSGSTREQFF
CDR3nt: TGTGCCAGTAGTAGTACTAGCGGGAGCACTCGAGAGCAGTTCTTC

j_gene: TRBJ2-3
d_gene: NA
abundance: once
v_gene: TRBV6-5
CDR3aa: CASSYSRVAGDTQYF
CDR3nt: TGTGCCAGCAGTTACTCGAGGGTAGCCGGAGATACGCAGTATTTT